Described below is a single T cell receptor (beta chain) sequence and its context. The entry originates in a study of shared clonotypes between healthy human individuals. Here immunoSEQ multiplex PCR was the method, and the copy in TCRdb shows in-frame clones only, minus some. Of about 2.4 million clones in the sample, 93% were seen once. CDR1 is MGHDK, CDR2 SYGVNS, per germline. This CDR3 has 15 residues. V was pared by 5 bases and J by 2 bases, with 14 bases between. The chain couples TRBV25-1 to TRBJ2-3; D tentatively reads TRBD1 or TRBD2 (7 bases each). Sequencing was performed on naive CD4+ T cells from PBMCs. Subset noted: CD45RA+ positively selected. The clonotype comes from a man in his late teens or twenties in good health. Some clones in this sample may be carry-over from other donors' samples. This CDR3 reads CASSSRGGNTDTQYF. In DNA, the CDR3 is TGTGCCAGCAGTTCCAGGGGGGGGAACACAGATACGCAGTATTTT.